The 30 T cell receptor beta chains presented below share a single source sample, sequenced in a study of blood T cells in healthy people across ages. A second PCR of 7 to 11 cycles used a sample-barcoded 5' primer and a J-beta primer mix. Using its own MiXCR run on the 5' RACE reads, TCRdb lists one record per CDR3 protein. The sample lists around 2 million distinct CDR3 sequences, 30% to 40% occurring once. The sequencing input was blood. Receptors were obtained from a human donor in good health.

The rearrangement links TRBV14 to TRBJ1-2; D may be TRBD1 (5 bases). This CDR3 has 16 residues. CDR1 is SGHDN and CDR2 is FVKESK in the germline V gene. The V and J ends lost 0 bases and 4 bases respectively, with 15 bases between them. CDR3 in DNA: TGTGCCAGCAGCCAAGAAGATAGGGGTACCCTCTATGGCTACACCTTC. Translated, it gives CASSQEDRGTLYGYTF.

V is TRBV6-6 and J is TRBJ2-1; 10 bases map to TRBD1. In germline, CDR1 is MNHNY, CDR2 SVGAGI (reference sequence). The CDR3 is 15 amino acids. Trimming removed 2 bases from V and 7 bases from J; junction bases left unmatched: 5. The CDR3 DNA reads TGTGCCAGCAGTTACGCTAGGACAGGGGGGAATGAGCAGTTCTTC. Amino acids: CASSYARTGGNEQFF.

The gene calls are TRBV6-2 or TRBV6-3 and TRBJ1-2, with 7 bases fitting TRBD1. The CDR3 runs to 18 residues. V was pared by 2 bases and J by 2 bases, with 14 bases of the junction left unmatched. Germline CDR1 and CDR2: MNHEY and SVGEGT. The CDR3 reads CASSYPSSVGTANYGYTF. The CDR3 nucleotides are TGTGCCAGCAGTTACCCCTCGTCCGTTGGGACAGCAAACTATGGCTACACCTTC.

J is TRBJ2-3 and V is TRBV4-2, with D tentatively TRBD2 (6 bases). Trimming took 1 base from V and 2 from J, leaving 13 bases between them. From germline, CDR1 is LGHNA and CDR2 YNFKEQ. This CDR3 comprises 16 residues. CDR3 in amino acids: CASSQGPGDHTDTQYF. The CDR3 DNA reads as TGTGCCAGCAGCCAAGGCCCGGGGGACCACACAGATACGCAGTATTTT.

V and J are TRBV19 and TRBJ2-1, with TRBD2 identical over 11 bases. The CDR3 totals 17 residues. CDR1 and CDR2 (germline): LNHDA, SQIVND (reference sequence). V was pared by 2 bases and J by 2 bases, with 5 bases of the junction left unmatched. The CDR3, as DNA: TGTGCCAGTAGTATACCCCTACTAGCGGGGGCCTACAATGAGCAGTTCTTC. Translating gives CASSIPLLAGAYNEQFF.

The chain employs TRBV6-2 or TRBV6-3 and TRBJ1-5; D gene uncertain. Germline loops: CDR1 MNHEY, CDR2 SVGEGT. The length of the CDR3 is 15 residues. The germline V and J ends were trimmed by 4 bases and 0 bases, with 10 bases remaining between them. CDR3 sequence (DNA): TGTGCCAGCAGTTCCCCCGGCAGTAGCAATCAGCCCCAGCATTTT. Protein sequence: CASSSPGSSNQPQHF.

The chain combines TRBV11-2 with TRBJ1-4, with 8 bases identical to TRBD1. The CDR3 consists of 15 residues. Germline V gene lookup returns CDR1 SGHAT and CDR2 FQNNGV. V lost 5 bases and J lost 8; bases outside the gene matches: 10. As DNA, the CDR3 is TGTGCCAGCAGCACTAACAGGGGGTCGGGGGAAAAACTGTTTTTT. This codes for CASSTNRGSGEKLFF.

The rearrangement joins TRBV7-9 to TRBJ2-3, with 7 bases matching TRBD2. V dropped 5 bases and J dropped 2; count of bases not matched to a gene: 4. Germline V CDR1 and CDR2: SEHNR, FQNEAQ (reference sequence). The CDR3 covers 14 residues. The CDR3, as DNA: TGTGCCAGCAGCCGCGGACTAGACACAGATACGCAGTATTTT. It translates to CASSRGLDTDTQYF.

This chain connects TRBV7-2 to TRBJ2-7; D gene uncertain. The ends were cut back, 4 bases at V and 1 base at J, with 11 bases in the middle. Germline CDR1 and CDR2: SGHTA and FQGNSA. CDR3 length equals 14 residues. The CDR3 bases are TGTGCCAGCAGCTATACACCCGGATCCTACGAGCAGTACTTC. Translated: CASSYTPGSYEQYF.

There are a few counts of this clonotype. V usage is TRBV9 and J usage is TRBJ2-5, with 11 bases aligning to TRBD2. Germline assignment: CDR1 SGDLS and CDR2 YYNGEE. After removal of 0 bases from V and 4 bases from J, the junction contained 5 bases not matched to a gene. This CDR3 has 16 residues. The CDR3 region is CASSVAGLAVIETQYF. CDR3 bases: TGTGCCAGCAGCGTAGCGGGACTAGCGGTGATAGAGACCCAGTACTTC.

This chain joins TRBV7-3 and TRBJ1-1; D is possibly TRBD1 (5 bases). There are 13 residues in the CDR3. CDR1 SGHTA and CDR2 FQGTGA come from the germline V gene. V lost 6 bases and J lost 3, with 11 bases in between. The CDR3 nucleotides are TGTGCCAGCAGGGCCAGGGTTGACACTGAAGCTTTCTTT. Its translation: CASRARVDTEAFF. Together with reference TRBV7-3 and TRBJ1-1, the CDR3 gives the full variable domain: GAGVSQTPSNKVTEKGKYVELRCDPISGHTALYWYRQSLGQGPEFLIYFQGTGAADDSGLPNDRFFAVRPEGSVSTLKIQRTERGDSAVYLCASRARVDTEAFFGQGTRLTVV.

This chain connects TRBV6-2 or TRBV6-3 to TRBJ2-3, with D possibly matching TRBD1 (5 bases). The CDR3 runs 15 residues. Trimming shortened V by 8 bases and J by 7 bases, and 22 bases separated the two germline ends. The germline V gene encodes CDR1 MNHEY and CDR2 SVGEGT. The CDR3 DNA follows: TGTGCCAGCTCCCGGCCCGCAGCAAGGGGAAATACGCAGTATTTT. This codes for CASSRPAARGNTQYF.

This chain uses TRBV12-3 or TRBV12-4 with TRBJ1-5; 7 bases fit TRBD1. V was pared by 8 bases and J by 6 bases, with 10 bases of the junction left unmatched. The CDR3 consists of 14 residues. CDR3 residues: CASVETGEAQPQHF. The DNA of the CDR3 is TGTGCCAGCGTCGAAACAGGGGAAGCTCAGCCCCAGCATTTT.

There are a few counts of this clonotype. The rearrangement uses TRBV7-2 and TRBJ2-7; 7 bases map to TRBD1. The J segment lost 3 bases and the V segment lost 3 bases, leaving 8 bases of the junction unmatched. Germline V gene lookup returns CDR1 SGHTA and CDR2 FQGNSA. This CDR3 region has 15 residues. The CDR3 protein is CASSFRRDSYYEQYF. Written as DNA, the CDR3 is TGTGCCAGCAGCTTCCGCCGGGACAGCTACTACGAGCAGTACTTC.

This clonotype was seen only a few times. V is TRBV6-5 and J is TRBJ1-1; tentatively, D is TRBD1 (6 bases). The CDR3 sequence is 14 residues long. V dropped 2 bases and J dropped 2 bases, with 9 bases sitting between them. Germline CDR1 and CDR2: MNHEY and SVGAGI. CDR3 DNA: TGTGCCAGCAGTTACACGGGGACAAACACTGAAGCTTTCTTT. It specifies CASSYTGTNTEAFF.

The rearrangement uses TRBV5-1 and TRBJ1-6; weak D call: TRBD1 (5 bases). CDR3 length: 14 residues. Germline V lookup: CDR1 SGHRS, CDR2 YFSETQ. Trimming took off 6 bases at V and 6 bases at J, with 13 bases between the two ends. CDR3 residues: CASTPGLGNSPLHF. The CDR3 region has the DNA TGCGCCAGCACCCCAGGGTTGGGTAATTCACCCCTCCACTTT. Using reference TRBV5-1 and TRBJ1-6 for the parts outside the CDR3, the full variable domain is KAGVTQTPRYLIKTRGQQVTLSCSPISGHRSVSWYQQTPGQGLQFLFEYFSETQRNKGNFPGRFSGRQFSNSRSEMNVSTLELGDSALYLCASTPGLGNSPLHFGNGTRLTVT.

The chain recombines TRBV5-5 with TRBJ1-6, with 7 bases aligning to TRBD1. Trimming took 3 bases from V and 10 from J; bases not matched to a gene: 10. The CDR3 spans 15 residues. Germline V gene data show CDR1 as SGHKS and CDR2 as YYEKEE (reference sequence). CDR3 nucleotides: TGTGCCAGCAGCTCCGGACAGGCGGTAAACTCACCCCTCCACTTT. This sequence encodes CASSSGQAVNSPLHF.

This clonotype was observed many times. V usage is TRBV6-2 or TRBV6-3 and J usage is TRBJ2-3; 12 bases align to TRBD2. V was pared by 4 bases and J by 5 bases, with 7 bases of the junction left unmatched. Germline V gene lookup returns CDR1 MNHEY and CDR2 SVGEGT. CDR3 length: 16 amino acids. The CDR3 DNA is TGTGCCAGCAGTTTGACTAGCGGGGGCGGAGGAGATACGCAGTATTTT. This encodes CASSLTSGGGGDTQYF.

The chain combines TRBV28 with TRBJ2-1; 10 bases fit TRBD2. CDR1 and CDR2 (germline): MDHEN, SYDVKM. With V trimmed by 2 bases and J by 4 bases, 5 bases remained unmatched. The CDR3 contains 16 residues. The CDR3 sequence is CASSLSGGAEYNEQFF. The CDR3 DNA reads TGTGCCAGCAGTTTAAGCGGGGGGGCCGAGTACAATGAGCAGTTCTTC.

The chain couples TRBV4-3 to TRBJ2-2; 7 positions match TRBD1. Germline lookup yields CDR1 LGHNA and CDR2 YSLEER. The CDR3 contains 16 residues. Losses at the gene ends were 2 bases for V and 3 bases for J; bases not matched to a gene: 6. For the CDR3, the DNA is TGCGCCAGCAGCCAAATGAGGGGGCTGGACACCGGGGAGCTGTTTTTT. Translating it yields CASSQMRGLDTGELFF.

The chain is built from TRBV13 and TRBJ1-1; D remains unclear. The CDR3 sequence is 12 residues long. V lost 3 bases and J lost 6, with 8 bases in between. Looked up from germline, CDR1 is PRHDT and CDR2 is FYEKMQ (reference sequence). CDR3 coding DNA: TGTGCCAGCAGCTTCGGGGTTTCTGAAGCTTTCTTT. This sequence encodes CASSFGVSEAFF.

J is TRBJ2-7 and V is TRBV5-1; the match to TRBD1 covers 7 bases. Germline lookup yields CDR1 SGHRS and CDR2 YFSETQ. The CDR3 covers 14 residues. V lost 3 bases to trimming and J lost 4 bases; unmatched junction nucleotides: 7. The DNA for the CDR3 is TGCGCCAGCAGCTCAACAGGGGATATGTACGAGCAGTACTTC. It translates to CASSSTGDMYEQYF.

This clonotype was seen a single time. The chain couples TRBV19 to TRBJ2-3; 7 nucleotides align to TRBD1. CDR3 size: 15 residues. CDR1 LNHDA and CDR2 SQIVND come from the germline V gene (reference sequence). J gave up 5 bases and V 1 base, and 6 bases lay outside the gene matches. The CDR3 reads CASSIALTGVDTQYF. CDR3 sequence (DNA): TGTGCCAGTAGTATAGCCCTTACAGGGGTAGATACGCAGTATTTT.

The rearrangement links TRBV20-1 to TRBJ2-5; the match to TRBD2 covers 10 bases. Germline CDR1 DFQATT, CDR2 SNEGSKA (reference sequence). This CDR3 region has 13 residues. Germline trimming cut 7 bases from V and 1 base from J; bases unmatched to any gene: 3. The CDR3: CSGSGGFQETQYF. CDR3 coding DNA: TGCAGTGGTAGCGGGGGGTTCCAAGAGACCCAGTACTTC.

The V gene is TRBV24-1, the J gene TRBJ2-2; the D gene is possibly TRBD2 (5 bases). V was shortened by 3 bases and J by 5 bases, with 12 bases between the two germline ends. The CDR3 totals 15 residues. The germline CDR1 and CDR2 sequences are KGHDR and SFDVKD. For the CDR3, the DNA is TGTGCCACCAGTGATCAGAGCAGGACTACCGGGGAGCTGTTTTTT. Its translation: CATSDQSRTTGELFF.

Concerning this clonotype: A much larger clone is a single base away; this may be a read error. Here the CDR3 reads CASSQLTGSGADVLTF. The CDR3, as DNA: TGCGCCAGCAGCCAATTAACAGGGTCTGGGGCCGACGTCCTGACTTTC. The genes are TRBV4-3 and TRBJ2-6; maybe TRBD1 (6 bases). The CDR3 covers 16 residues. CDR1 is LGHNA and CDR2 is YSLEER in the germline V gene.

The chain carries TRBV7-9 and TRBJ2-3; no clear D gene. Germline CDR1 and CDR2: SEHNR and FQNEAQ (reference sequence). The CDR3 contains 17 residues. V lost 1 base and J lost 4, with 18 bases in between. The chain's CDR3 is CASSLVASSPSSDTQYF. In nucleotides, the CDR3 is TGTGCCAGCAGCTTAGTAGCCTCGTCACCATCTTCAGATACGCAGTATTTT.

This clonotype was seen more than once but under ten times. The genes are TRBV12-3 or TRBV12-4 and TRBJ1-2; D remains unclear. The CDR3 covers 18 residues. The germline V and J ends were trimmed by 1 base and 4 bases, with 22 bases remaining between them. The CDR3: CASSLGGGVMGVGYGYTF. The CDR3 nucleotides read TGTGCCAGCAGTTTAGGGGGTGGGGTTATGGGAGTTGGCTATGGCTACACCTTC.

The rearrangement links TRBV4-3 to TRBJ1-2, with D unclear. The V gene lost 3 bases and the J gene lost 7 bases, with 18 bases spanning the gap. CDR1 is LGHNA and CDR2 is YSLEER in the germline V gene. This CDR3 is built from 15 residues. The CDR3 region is CASSHVERAAGGYTF. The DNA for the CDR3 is TGCGCCAGCAGCCACGTAGAGAGAGCCGCGGGTGGCTACACCTTC.

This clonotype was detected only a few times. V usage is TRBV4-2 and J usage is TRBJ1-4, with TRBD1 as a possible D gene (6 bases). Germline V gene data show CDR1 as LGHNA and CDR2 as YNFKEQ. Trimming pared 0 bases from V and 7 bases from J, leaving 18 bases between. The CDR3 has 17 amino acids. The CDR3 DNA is TGTGCCAGCAGCCAAGAGGGGGCAGGGTTGAATATTGAAAAACTGTTTTTT. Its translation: CASSQEGAGLNIEKLFF.